The 30 T cell receptor beta chains listed next were all sequenced from one sample in a study of identical twins. One entry per CDR3 protein results from TCRdb running MiXCR on the 5' RACE reads. Seen here are 200,000 to 300,000 distinct CDR3 sequences, under 12% observed once, and the top ten hold more than 8.5%. Source material: memory T cells sorted from blood. These receptors were obtained from a man aged 50-60 years in good health.

The sample holds a few counts of this clonotype. The junction and the germline gene differ at one end; a read error may be behind it. V is TRBV7-7 and J is TRBJ2-7; D call uncertain. The germline V gene encodes CDR1 SSHAT and CDR2 FNYEAQ (reference sequence). CDR3 size: 16 residues. The CDR3 loop is CASSLEIQKSSYEQYF. The CDR3, as DNA: TGTGCTAGCAGCTTAGAAATCCAAAAGAGCTCCTACGAGCAGTACTTC.

The chain carries TRBV20-1 and TRBJ2-1; possibly TRBD1 for D (6 bases). The CDR3 spans 20 residues. Germline lookup yields CDR1 DFQATT and CDR2 SNEGSKA (reference sequence). Trimming removed 1 base from V and 0 bases from J, with 25 bases in between. The CDR3 nucleotides read TGCAGTGCTAGAGCTCCACGAGCAGGGGCATACTTTAGCTCCTACAATGAGCAGTTCTTC. It specifies CSARAPRAGAYFSSYNEQFF.

The rearrangement uses TRBV3-1 and TRBJ1-2; TRBD1 might be the D (6 bases). The CDR3 spans 15 residues. Trimming took off 1 base at V and 8 bases at J, with 17 bases between the two ends. Germline loops: CDR1 LGHDT, CDR2 YNNKEL (reference sequence). DNA for the CDR3: TGTGCCAGCAGCCAAGGGGCTCAGGGGAATAGCGGCTACACCTTC. Its translation: CASSQGAQGNSGYTF.

The V gene is TRBV15, the J gene TRBJ2-2, with 7 positions matching TRBD2. The CDR3 runs 16 residues. Losses at the gene ends were 5 bases for V and 1 base for J; bases not matched to a gene: 7. The V gene's germline CDR1 is LNHNV and CDR2 YYDKDF (reference sequence). DNA for the CDR3: TGTGCCACCAGCCCGCGGACTAGAGTGAACACCGGGGAGCTGTTTTTT. Its protein product is CATSPRTRVNTGELFF.

This clonotype was seen only a few times. This chain joins TRBV2 and TRBJ1-2; the D is unclear. CDR1 is SNHLY, CDR2 FYNNEI, per germline. This CDR3 region has 13 residues. The V and J ends lost 5 bases and 0 bases respectively, with 7 bases between them. The CDR3 region has the DNA TGTGCCAGCAGTTCCAGTGCTAACTATGGCTACACCTTC. Translation: CASSSSANYGYTF.

This clonotype was observed a handful of times. This rearrangement joins TRBV20-1 to TRBJ2-7; the match to TRBD1 covers 10 bases. After removal of 2 bases from V and 3 bases from J, the junction contained 19 bases not matched to a gene. CDR3 length: 19 residues. The germline V gene has CDR1 DFQATT and CDR2 SNEGSKA (reference sequence). The CDR3 is CSARPSPGQGLRDYYEQYF. CDR3 nucleotide sequence: TGCAGTGCTAGACCGTCCCCGGGACAGGGGCTAAGGGACTACTACGAGCAGTACTTC.

This clonotype was counted a few times. The chain joins TRBV29-1 to TRBJ2-5, with D perhaps being TRBD1 or TRBD2 (6 bases each). Germline V gene data show CDR1 as SQVTM and CDR2 as ANQGSEA. This CDR3 has 14 residues. Trimming cost V 4 bases and J 4 bases, with 16 bases left between them. CDR3 nucleotides: TGCAGCGTTGGAGTTTGGAGGGGGGCAGAGACCCAGTACTTC. Protein sequence: CSVGVWRGAETQYF.

This clonotype was seen only a few times. CDR3 residues: CASSYLRGGGLSNEQFF. CDR3 bases: TGTGCCAGCAGTTACCTCAGGGGAGGGGGGTTGAGTAATGAGCAGTTCTTC. This chain connects TRBV6-5 to TRBJ2-1; tentatively, D is TRBD2 (7 bases). The V gene lost 2 bases and the J gene lost 7 bases, with 21 bases spanning the gap. CDR1 and CDR2 (germline): MNHEY, SVGAGI. The CDR3 has 17 residues.

This clonotype was seen only once. The chain combines TRBV20-1 with TRBJ1-2; 7 nucleotides match TRBD1. CDR1 is DFQATT and CDR2 is SNEGSKA in the germline V gene (reference sequence). V shed 2 bases and J 8 bases; nucleotides not matched to a gene: 14. The CDR3 is made up of 15 amino acids. The chain's CDR3 is CSARPSDRALGGYTF. CDR3 in DNA: TGCAGTGCTAGACCGAGCGACAGGGCCCTTGGCGGCTACACCTTC.

This chain links TRBV28 with TRBJ2-3; D is possibly TRBD2 (5 bases). Trimming took 8 bases from V and 0 from J, leaving 15 bases between them. Germline V gene sequence: CDR1 MDHEN, CDR2 SYDVKM. The CDR3 contains 15 residues. The CDR3 DNA is TGTGCCAGCTCCCGCGCTACGGGGAGCACAGATACGCAGTATTTT. Translated: CASSRATGSTDTQYF.

V and J are TRBV5-5 and TRBJ2-7; 14 nucleotides align to TRBD2. Germline values: CDR1 SGHKS, CDR2 YYEKEE (reference sequence). V was clipped by 3 bases and J by 4 bases; unmatched bases: 6. This CDR3 is 16 amino acids long. The CDR3 here is CASSSARTSGRYEQYF. The CDR3 nucleotides read TGTGCCAGCAGCTCAGCCAGGACTAGCGGGAGGTACGAGCAGTACTTC.

The chain carries TRBV6-1 and TRBJ1-2, with D possibly matching TRBD1 (6 bases). Trimming cost V 6 bases and J 4 bases, with 12 bases left between them. CDR1 and CDR2 from the germline V gene are MNHNS and SASEGT. The CDR3 runs to 13 residues. In nucleotides, the CDR3 is TGTGCCAGCAGGGATACAGGGTCCTATGGCTACACCTTC. This sequence encodes CASRDTGSYGYTF.

This clonotype was seen many times. The J gene is TRBJ2-7, the V gene TRBV12-3 or TRBV12-4; tentatively, D is TRBD2 (6 bases). The CDR3 covers 15 residues. Trimming removed 3 bases from V and 1 base from J, with 13 bases in between. The CDR3 DNA sequence: TGTGCCAGCAGTTTCTCCTCGGCGGGGTCCTACGAGCAGTACTTC. The encoded protein is CASSFSSAGSYEQYF.

The V call is TRBV5-4, the J call TRBJ1-6, with 7 bases that match TRBD1. Germline lookup yields CDR1 SGHNT and CDR2 YYREEE (reference sequence). The CDR3 covers 15 residues. Germline trimming cut 1 base from V and 7 bases from J; bases unmatched to any gene: 5. CDR3: CASSLTGARNSPLHF. The CDR3 DNA reads TGTGCCAGCAGCTTGACAGGGGCGAGGAATTCACCCCTCCACTTT.

This clonotype occurred a few times. This chain connects TRBV7-9 to TRBJ2-1, with D perhaps matching TRBD1 (5 bases). Trimming took 5 bases from V and 9 from J, leaving 20 bases between them. Germline V gives CDR1 SEHNR, CDR2 FQNEAQ (reference sequence). CDR3 length: 15 amino acids. CDR3 in amino acids: CASSDRGVVEPEQFF. CDR3 in DNA: TGTGCCAGCAGCGATAGGGGCGTGGTGGAGCCTGAGCAGTTCTTC.

This clonotype was found many times. The rearrangement links TRBV18 to TRBJ1-2; D is ambiguous. Germline CDR1 reads KGHSH; CDR2 reads LQKENI. The CDR3 totals 13 residues. The V and J ends lost 1 base and 3 bases respectively, with 6 bases between them. Written as DNA, the CDR3 is TGTGCCAGCTCACCACAAACTGACTATGGCTACACCTTC. This sequence encodes CASSPQTDYGYTF.

This clonotype was counted a few times. The V gene is TRBV21-1, the J gene TRBJ2-7; the DNA was not compared with TRBD1, the D call given in the table. TRBV21-1 is a listed pseudogene. The CDR3 is 16 amino acids. CDR3 nucleotides: TGTGCCAGCAGCAAAGCTTCCCCGGACAGGGCCTACGAGCAGTACTTC. Protein sequence: CASSKASPDRAYEQYF.

This clonotype has a handful of counts. The chain couples TRBV20-1 to TRBJ2-1, with 11 bases fitting TRBD2. The CDR3 has 14 residues. Germline V CDR1 and CDR2: DFQATT, SNEGSKA (reference sequence). Trimming cost V 6 bases and J 4 bases; bases outside gene matches: 5. CDR3 bases: TGCAGTGCCATCCTAGCGGGGGGTTACAATGAGCAGTTCTTC. Translating it yields CSAILAGGYNEQFF.

In DNA form, the CDR3 reads TGTGCCAGCAGCCAAGATCCGCCAGGGGCCAGAGGAGAAAAACTGTTTTTT. It yields the protein CASSQDPPGARGEKLFF. This chain joins TRBV4-2 and TRBJ1-4; maybe TRBD1 (6 bases). The CDR3 runs 17 residues. Trimming cost V 0 bases and J 8 bases, with 19 bases left between them. The germline CDR1 and CDR2 sequences are LGHNA and YNFKEQ.

The rearrangement uses TRBV20-1 and TRBJ2-5; D may be TRBD2 (7 bases). The V end lost 0 bases, the J end lost 5 bases, and 13 bases lay between the germline ends. CDR1 is DFQATT and CDR2 is SNEGSKA in the germline V gene (reference sequence). This CDR3 comprises 14 residues. CDR3 coding DNA: TGCAGTGCTAGAGACGGGGGGCCTAGGGAGACCCAGTACTTC. Translation gives CSARDGGPRETQYF.

This clonotype was observed at least ten times. The V gene is TRBV28, the J gene TRBJ2-2; 8 nucleotides match TRBD2. Trimming cost V 6 bases and J 2 bases; bases outside gene matches: 5. Germline assignment: CDR1 MDHEN and CDR2 SYDVKM. The CDR3 runs to 15 residues. DNA of the CDR3: TGTGCCAGCAGGCAAGCGGGAGTAAACACCGGGGAGCTGTTTTTT. As protein: CASRQAGVNTGELFF.

The rearrangement links TRBV29-1 to TRBJ2-3; tentative D call: TRBD1 (6 bases). Germline V gene data show CDR1 as SQVTM and CDR2 as ANQGSEA. The CDR3 is made up of 13 amino acids. The V end was cut by 6 bases, the J end by 3 bases, with 13 bases between. CDR3 coding DNA: TGCAGCGTCGCCGGTGACAGGACAGATACGCAGTATTTT. This encodes CSVAGDRTDTQYF.

V and J are TRBV11-2 and TRBJ1-5, with 9 bases aligning to TRBD1. The ends lost 4 bases at V and 7 bases at J; junction bases unmatched: 2. CDR3 length: 13 amino acids. Germline CDR1 and CDR2: SGHAT and FQNNGV. Here the CDR3 reads CASSWDRAQPQHF. DNA for the CDR3: TGTGCCAGCAGCTGGGACAGGGCGCAGCCCCAGCATTTT.

This clonotype appeared a few times. The chain has TRBV7-2 and TRBJ1-5; D perhaps matches TRBD1 (5 bases). Trimming left V 5 bases short and J 4 bases short, with 9 bases between. The germline gives CDR1 SGHTA, CDR2 FQGNSA. This CDR3 spans 13 amino acids. The CDR3 region has the DNA TGTGCCAGCAGCCTTAGACAGAATCAGCCCCAGCATTTT. Its translation: CASSLRQNQPQHF.

The genes are TRBV27 and TRBJ2-1; TRBD2 aligns across 8 bases. Germline CDR1 reads MNHEY; CDR2 reads SMNVEV (reference sequence). The CDR3 runs 15 residues. J gave up 6 bases and V 5 bases, and 9 bases lay outside the gene matches. CDR3 sequence (DNA): TGTGCCAGCAGTCCAACACCGGGACTAGTCAATGAGCAGTTCTTC. It is translated as CASSPTPGLVNEQFF.

This clonotype was recorded many times. V and J are TRBV11-2 and TRBJ2-3, with 9 positions matching TRBD1. The germline CDR1 and CDR2 sequences are SGHAT and FQNNGV. The CDR3 extends over 18 amino acids. The ends lost 5 bases at V and 6 bases at J; junction bases unmatched: 18. The CDR3 DNA follows: TGTGCCAGCAGCCCGGCCGGGACAGGGCCTCTAGATTTCGATACGCAGTATTTT. Translating gives CASSPAGTGPLDFDTQYF.

This clonotype was observed a few times. The V gene is TRBV5-1, the J gene TRBJ2-1; 8 nucleotides align to TRBD1. Germline CDR1 is SGHRS and CDR2 is YFSETQ. V trimming: 1 base; J trimming: 7 bases; junction bases outside the gene matches: 7. CDR3 length: 15 residues. The CDR3 nucleotides read TGCGCCAGCAGCTTGCGGCAGGGGGCTAGTAATGAGCAGTTCTTC. It is translated as CASSLRQGASNEQFF.

This clonotype showed up many times. This chain uses TRBV10-3 with TRBJ2-3; D call uncertain. CDR1 and CDR2 from the germline V gene are ENHRY and SYGVKD. The CDR3 is 14 amino acids. V dropped 3 bases and J dropped 4 bases, with 11 bases sitting between them. The CDR3 DNA is TGTGCCATCAGTGACGGTCTTGGATCAGATACGCAGTATTTT. The encoded protein is CAISDGLGSDTQYF.

The V gene is TRBV21-1, the J gene TRBJ2-1; the tabulated D call, TRBD1, remains unverified against the DNA. TRBV21-1 constitutes a pseudogene. The CDR3 has 13 amino acids. DNA for the CDR3: TGTGCCAGCAACAGGGTTCCCGGCAATGAGCAGTTCTTC. This codes for CASNRVPGNEQFF.

This clonotype was recorded many times. The rearrangement uses TRBV6-5 and TRBJ2-5; TRBD2 is a possible D gene (6 bases). The V gene lost 0 bases and the J gene lost 5 bases, with 13 bases spanning the gap. CDR3 length: 15 residues. CDR1 and CDR2 from the germline V gene are MNHEY and SVGAGI. For the CDR3, the DNA is TGTGCCAGCAGTTACTCTTTAGCGGCCTATGAGACCCAGTACTTC. Its translation: CASSYSLAAYETQYF.